Here is one T cell receptor beta chain with its context. What it recognizes is unknown. The V end was cut by 4 bases, the J end by 5 bases, with 9 bases between. Looked up from germline, CDR1 is SGHNT and CDR2 is YENEEA. The CDR3 is 13 amino acids. This sample was included in a study of identical twins. Study-wide points: An excess of low generation probability was shown by twin-shared out-of-frame alpha sequences. There were fewer insertions in abundant cord blood beta clonotypes, but memory repertoires showed no such pattern. Zero-insertion analyses could be partly confounded by invariant MAIT and iNKT cells.

TCRdb processed the 5' RACE reads anew with MiXCR; each CDR3 protein has one entry. The sample has over 550,000 distinct CDR3 sequences, about 7.6% seen once. The sample also formed part of further work on yellow fever vaccine responses in identical twins. Per that study: Reports say the vaccine T cell response in twins looked partly convergent and partly personalized.

The V and J genes are TRBV11-3 and TRBJ2-1; a possible D gene is TRBD1 (5 bases). This receptor was obtained from a woman aged 18 to 35 in good health. Specimen: PBMCs. The CDR3 reads CASSSDTNNEQFF. CDR3 bases: TGTGCCAGCAGCTCGGACACCAACAATGAGCAGTTCTTC. The full variable domain, completed using reference TRBV11-3 and TRBJ2-1, is EAGVVQSPRYKIIEKKQPVAFWCNPISGHNTLYWYLQNLGQGPELLIRYENEEAVDDSQLPKDRFSAERLKGVDSTLKIQPAELGDSAVYLCASSSDTNNEQFFGPGTRLTVL.